The next 23 T cell receptor beta chains were all read from a single sample in a study of blood T cell repertoires in COVID-19. Using immunoSEQ multiplex PCR, the repertoire was profiled, and TCRdb retains in-frame clones only, with some absent. This table has about 81,000 clones, 90% to 95% appearing once. Sequences were obtained from peripheral blood. Source of these receptors: a woman in her forties or fifties in a cohort sampled during active COVID-19.

This clone was counted only a few times. V is TRBV4-1 and J is TRBJ1-5, with D possibly being TRBD1 (5 bases). V lost 3 bases and J 0 bases, leaving 9 bases between the germline ends. Germline-derived CDR1 and CDR2 are MGHRA and YSYEKL. This CDR3 region has 15 residues. The CDR3 here is CASSQTVGSNQPQHF. The CDR3 DNA reads TGCGCCAGCAGCCAGACAGTAGGTAGCAATCAGCCCCAGCATTTT.

The chain employs TRBV21-1 and TRBJ1-2; TRBD1 reflects the table's D call only, with no check against the DNA. TRBV21-1 is flagged as a pseudogene. The CDR3 loop spans 18 amino acids. The CDR3 DNA reads TGTGCCAGCAGCAGGTATCGAATCGAACAGGGGGAGGACTATGGCTACACCTTC. Protein: CASSRYRIEQGEDYGYTF.

V is TRBV29-1 and J is TRBJ2-7; D is possibly TRBD1 (6 bases). The V gene lost 4 bases and the J gene lost 1 base, with 23 bases spanning the gap. The CDR3 contains 17 residues. Germline loops: CDR1 SQVTM, CDR2 ANQGSEA. CDR3 sequence: CSVVDTGLGPRSYEQYF. The CDR3 DNA reads as TGCAGCGTTGTAGACACAGGGCTGGGACCAAGATCCTACGAGCAGTACTTC.

The chain combines TRBV28 with TRBJ2-3; tentative D call: TRBD2 (5 bases). There are 10 residues in the CDR3. Per germline, CDR1 MDHEN and CDR2 SYDVKM. V gave up 4 bases and J gave up 9 bases, with 5 bases separating them. As DNA, the CDR3 is TGTGCCAGCAGTTGGAGGACGCAGTATTTT. Protein sequence: CASSWRTQYF.

The chain employs TRBV10-3 and TRBJ2-3; 10 nucleotides match TRBD1. CDR3 size: 14 residues. In germline, CDR1 is ENHRY, CDR2 SYGVKD. The V and J ends lost 10 bases and 4 bases, in that order; junction bases with no gene match: 8. The CDR3 region is CATSETGGADTQYF. CDR3 sequence (DNA): TGTGCCACCAGCGAGACAGGGGGCGCAGATACGCAGTATTTT.

This chain joins TRBV10-3 and TRBJ1-2, with 8 positions matching TRBD1. This CDR3 region has 17 residues. J lost 2 bases, V lost 2 bases, and 10 bases had no gene match. The germline CDR1 and CDR2 sequences are ENHRY and SYGVKD. Here the CDR3 reads CAISEPGTGLPNYGYTF. In DNA form, the CDR3 reads TGTGCCATCAGTGAGCCCGGGACAGGACTACCGAACTATGGCTACACCTTC.

The gene calls are TRBV11-3 and TRBJ2-5, with D possibly TRBD2 on 5 matching bases. Germline lookup yields CDR1 SGHNT and CDR2 YENEEA. The CDR3 consists of 16 residues. The V gene lost 5 bases and the J gene lost 4 bases, with 20 bases spanning the gap. CDR3 DNA sequence: TGTGCCAGCAGCCAGCGGACCTCCGGAACCCCAGAGACCCAGTACTTC. Translation gives CASSQRTSGTPETQYF.

The chain employs TRBV6-5 and TRBJ1-2, with TRBD1 matching 10 bases. The CDR3 consists of 13 residues. Trimming cost V 8 bases and J 7 bases; bases outside gene matches: 7. Germline V gene sequence: CDR1 MNHEY, CDR2 SVGAGI. CDR3 bases: TGTGCCAGCTCCCGGGACAGGGGTCCTGGCTACACCTTC. Translated, it gives CASSRDRGPGYTF.

The chain combines TRBV9 with TRBJ2-3; TRBD2 aligns across 8 bases. Trimming cost V 3 bases and J 2 bases; bases outside gene matches: 5. In germline, CDR1 is SGDLS, CDR2 YYNGEE. The CDR3 length is 15 residues. CDR3 DNA sequence: TGTGCCAGCAGCGCCACGGGAGGGCCCACAGATACGCAGTATTTT. This sequence encodes CASSATGGPTDTQYF.

In DNA, the CDR3 is TGCGCCAGCAGCTTGGGGGACACTCGAGAGCAGTTCTTC. Translation: CASSLGDTREQFF. This chain connects TRBV5-1 to TRBJ2-1, with D possibly being TRBD1 (6 bases). This CDR3 comprises 13 residues. Germline values: CDR1 SGHRS, CDR2 YFSETQ. The germline V and J ends were trimmed by 0 bases and 10 bases, with 11 bases remaining between them.

By its share, this clone is medium-sized. The chain carries TRBV11-3 and TRBJ1-6, with 8 positions matching TRBD1. CDR3 size: 15 residues. Trimming cost V 4 bases and J 10 bases; bases outside gene matches: 9. CDR1 and CDR2 (germline): SGHNT, YENEEA. In nucleotides, the CDR3 is TGTGCCAGCAGCTCCGACAGGGGCCCCGGGTCACCCCTCCACTTT. Translation gives CASSSDRGPGSPLHF.

The V call is TRBV6-5, the J call TRBJ2-7, with TRBD2 as a possible D gene (6 bases). The ends were cut back, 0 bases at V and 6 bases at J, with 12 bases in the middle. In germline, CDR1 is MNHEY, CDR2 SVGAGI. This CDR3 is built from 14 residues. The CDR3 coding sequence is TGTGCCAGCAGTTACTCGTTCGGGAGAGGCGAGCAGTACTTC. Amino acids: CASSYSFGRGEQYF.

This sequence joins TRBV4-1 and TRBJ1-4, with 9 nucleotides matching TRBD1. Per the germline V gene, CDR1 is MGHRA and CDR2 is YSYEKL. This CDR3 comprises 18 residues. Trimming at V came to 4 bases and at J to 7 bases, leaving 16 bases not matched to a gene. In nucleotides, the CDR3 is TGCGCCAGCAGCCCAGGGTCCCCGGGACAGGGTAAAATTGAAAAACTGTTTTTT. Translating it yields CASSPGSPGQGKIEKLFF.

The rearrangement uses TRBV5-4 and TRBJ2-3, with D tentatively TRBD2 (5 bases). Germline V CDR1 and CDR2: SGHNT, YYREEE (reference sequence). V dropped 3 bases and J dropped 1 base, with 18 bases sitting between them. The CDR3 covers 17 residues. CDR3 nucleotides: TGTGCCAGCAGCTCCCAAACACTAGGAGAACGCACAGATACGCAGTATTTT. Its protein product is CASSSQTLGERTDTQYF.

The J gene is TRBJ1-5, the V gene TRBV6-1; 9 positions match TRBD1. V lost 3 bases, J lost 4 bases, and 10 bases stayed unmatched. Germline CDR1 is MNHNS and CDR2 is SASEGT. This CDR3 comprises 17 residues. CDR3 in amino acids: CASSELSPGTGNQPQHF. CDR3 bases: TGTGCCAGCAGTGAGCTTTCACCCGGGACAGGGAATCAGCCCCAGCATTTT.

The rearrangement links TRBV25-1 to TRBJ1-6; no clear D. Germline CDR1 reads MGHDK; CDR2 reads SYGVNS. The CDR3 spans 12 residues. Trimming pared 7 bases from V and 9 bases from J, leaving 10 bases between. CDR3 DNA sequence: TGTGCCAGCACCCAAGGGAGTTCACCCCTCCACTTT. Its translation: CASTQGSSPLHF. Together with reference TRBV25-1 and TRBJ1-6, the CDR3 gives the full variable domain: EADIYQTPRYLVIGTGKKITLECSQTMGHDKMYWYQQDPGMELHLIHYSYGVNSTEKGDLSSESTVSRIRTEHFPLTLESARPSHTSQYLCASTQGSSPLHFGNGTRLTVT.

This clone occurred once. The chain joins TRBV3-1 (or the pseudogene TRBV3-2) to TRBJ2-1; the match to TRBD1 covers 9 bases. V shed 10 bases, J shed 9 bases, and the junction held 13 bases outside the gene matches. This CDR3 spans 14 amino acids. The germline V gene encodes CDR1 LGHDT and CDR2 YNNKEL (reference sequence). DNA for the CDR3: TGTGCCACCCGGCCGGGACAGGGATATGGTGAGCAGTTCTTC. It specifies CATRPGQGYGEQFF.

The rearrangement links TRBV9 to TRBJ2-6, with 8 nucleotides matching TRBD1. V gave up 3 bases and J gave up 2 bases; unmatched junction bases: 10. This CDR3 is 18 amino acids long. Germline assignment: CDR1 SGDLS and CDR2 YYNGEE. The CDR3 coding sequence is TGTGCCAGCAGCGACCCCCGGACAGGGAGTGCTGGGGCCAACGTCCTGACTTTC. Translated: CASSDPRTGSAGANVLTF. The full variable domain, completed using reference TRBV9 and TRBJ2-6, is DSGVTQTPKHLITATGQRVTLRCSPRSGDLSVYWYQQSLDQGLQFLIQYYNGEERAKGNILERFSAQQFPDLHSELNLSSLELGDSALYFCASSDPRTGSAGANVLTFGAGSRLTVL.

This rearrangement joins TRBV29-1 to TRBJ2-5, with 9 positions matching TRBD1. Germline V lookup: CDR1 SQVTM, CDR2 ANQGSEA. V was pared by 3 bases and J by 0 bases, with 2 bases of the junction left unmatched. The CDR3 has 14 residues. CDR3 amino acids: CSVEDRGDQETQYF. CDR3 DNA: TGCAGCGTTGAGGACAGGGGCGACCAAGAGACCCAGTACTTC.

The J gene is TRBJ2-2, the V gene TRBV10-2, with 11 bases fitting TRBD2. V shed 10 bases and J 4 bases; nucleotides not matched to a gene: 8. CDR1 WSHSY and CDR2 SAAADI come from the germline V gene. There are 15 residues in the CDR3. CDR3: CATNSGGAGTGELFF. The CDR3 DNA sequence: TGCGCCACCAATAGCGGGGGGGCCGGCACCGGGGAGCTGTTTTTT.

V gene TRBV27 combines with J gene TRBJ2-7; 7 positions match TRBD2. The CDR3 covers 15 residues. The V and J ends lost 6 bases and 2 bases, in that order; junction bases with no gene match: 10. Germline assignment: CDR1 MNHEY and CDR2 SMNVEV (reference sequence). Here the CDR3 reads CASSPRGEGPYEQYF. The CDR3 nucleotides are TGTGCCAGCAGCCCTCGGGGGGAGGGACCCTACGAGCAGTACTTC.

This chain joins TRBV10-1 and TRBJ2-3, with 7 nucleotides matching TRBD1. The CDR3 contains 14 residues. Trimming took 6 bases from V and 6 from J; bases not matched to a gene: 9. Germline CDR1 and CDR2: WNHNN and SYGVQD (reference sequence). CDR3: CASSIDRVADTQYF. As DNA, the CDR3 is TGCGCCAGCAGCATAGACAGGGTTGCGGATACGCAGTATTTT.

The rearrangement joins TRBV5-1 to TRBJ2-3, with no clear D. Deletions cut 3 bases from V and 4 bases from J, with 24 bases between. This CDR3 has 18 amino acids. Looked up from germline, CDR1 is SGHRS and CDR2 is YFSETQ. The CDR3 is CASSYPPRSSRSADTQYF. The DNA of the CDR3 is TGCGCCAGCAGCTATCCGCCTAGGAGTTCCCGTTCGGCAGATACGCAGTATTTT.